The table lists the clone carrying this T cell receptor (beta chain) with a few counts. Antigen unknown. The data stem from a study of T cells in Graves' hyperthyroidism and ophthalmopathy. General study findings and limits: Classification by a 13 V-J model distinguished ophthalmopathy from stable hyperthyroidism. Most thyroid clonotypes expanded above 0.001 were also detected in blood.

RNA transcripts gave rise to amplified TCR beta CDR3 regions. Carried out on the TCR CDR3, a first-round RT-PCR used the HTBI primer set. TCRdb reprocessed the multiplex PCR reads with MiXCR, giving one entry per CDR3 protein. The sample lists 600,000 or so distinct CDR3 sequences, around 16% occurring once. Stable Graves' hyperthyroidism denoted no ophthalmopathy progression over 18 months. Uncontrolled infection, other autoimmune disease, pregnancy or lactation led to exclusion. Sequencing used blood. The source of this sequence is a woman younger than 45 with Graves' hyperthyroidism.

CDR3 amino acids: CSVEDERHQGGITGELFF. CDR3 bases: TGCAGCGTTGAAGACGAACGACATCAGGGAGGGATCACCGGGGAGCTGTTTTTT. This sequence joins TRBV29-1 and TRBJ2-2; 7 nucleotides align to TRBD2. CDR1 is SQVTM, CDR2 ANQGSEA, per germline. CDR3 length: 18 amino acids. The V segment lost 0 bases and the J segment 4 bases; nucleotides outside the gene matches: 14.